This T cell receptor (beta chain) was observed in a study of blood T cell repertoires in COVID-19. About the study: From the United States, Italy and Spain came samples of acute and convalescent COVID-19. PBMCs, B-cell-depleted T cells, or T cells provided the cDNA or gDNA that made up the material.

The germline CDR1 and CDR2 sequences are SGHRS and YFSETQ. V lost 1 base, J lost 4 bases, and 6 bases stayed unmatched. The CDR3 extends over 16 amino acids. In the authors' methods: Estimation of nucleated cell counts relied on the amplification of reference gene primers. The table came from immunoSEQ multiplex PCR; TCRdb's copy has only in-frame clones and leaves some out. D and trimming were read from the DNA, whereas the V and J calls and clone size are those reported in that table. The table records some 60,000 clones, roughly 93% of them present only once. Sequenced: peripheral blood. V and J are TRBV5-1 and TRBJ2-3, with 10 bases that match TRBD2. The receptor comes from a human donor in a cohort sampled during active COVID-19. CDR3 nucleotide sequence: TGCGCCAGCAGCTTGCTCAGCGGGAGGGCTTCAGATACGCAGTATTTT. It encodes CASSLLSGRASDTQYF.